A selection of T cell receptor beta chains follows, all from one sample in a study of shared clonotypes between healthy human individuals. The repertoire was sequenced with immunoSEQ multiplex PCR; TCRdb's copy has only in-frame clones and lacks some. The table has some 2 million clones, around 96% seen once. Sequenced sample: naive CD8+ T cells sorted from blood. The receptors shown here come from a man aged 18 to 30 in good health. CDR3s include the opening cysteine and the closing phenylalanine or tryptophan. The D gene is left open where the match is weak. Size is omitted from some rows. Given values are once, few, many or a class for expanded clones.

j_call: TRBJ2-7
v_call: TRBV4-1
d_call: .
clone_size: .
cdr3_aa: CASSQGLSGAFYEQYF
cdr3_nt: TGCGCCAGCAGCCAAGGACTCTCGGGCGCGTTTTACGAGCAGTACTTC

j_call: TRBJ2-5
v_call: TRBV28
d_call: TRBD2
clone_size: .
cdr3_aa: CASSLPGLAAIETQYF
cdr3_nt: TGTGCCAGCAGTTTGCCGGGACTAGCGGCGATTGAGACCCAGTACTTC

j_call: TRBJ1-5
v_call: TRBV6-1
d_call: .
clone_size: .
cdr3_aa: CASSEAGGPVNQPQHF
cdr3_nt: TGTGCCAGCAGTGAAGCTGGCGGCCCGGTCAATCAGCCCCAGCATTTT

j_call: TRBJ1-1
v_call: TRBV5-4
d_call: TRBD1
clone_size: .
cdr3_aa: CASSSWTGDGEAFF
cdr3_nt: TGTGCCAGCAGCTCATGGACAGGGGATGGGGAAGCTTTCTTT

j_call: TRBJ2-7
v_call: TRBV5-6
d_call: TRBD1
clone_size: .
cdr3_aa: CASSTQQGIRVEEQYF
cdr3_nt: TGTGCCAGCAGCACACAACAGGGGATTCGGGTAGAAGAGCAGTACTTC

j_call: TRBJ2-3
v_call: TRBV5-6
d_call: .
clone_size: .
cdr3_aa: CASSPTETDTQYF
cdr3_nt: TGTGCCAGCAGTCCGACAGAAACAGATACGCAGTATTTT

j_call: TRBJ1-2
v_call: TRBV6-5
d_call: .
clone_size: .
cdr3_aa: CASSYAREAGYTF
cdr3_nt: TGTGCCAGCAGTTACGCCAGGGAGGCTGGCTACACCTTC

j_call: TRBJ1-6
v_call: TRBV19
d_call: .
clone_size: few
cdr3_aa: CASSIVARDALHF
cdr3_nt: TGTGCCAGTAGTATAGTGGCCCGAGATGCCCTCCACTTT

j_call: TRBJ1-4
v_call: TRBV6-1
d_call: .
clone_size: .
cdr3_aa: CASSASSLANEKLFF
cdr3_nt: TGTGCCAGCAGTGCGTCCTCTCTAGCTAATGAAAAACTGTTTTTT

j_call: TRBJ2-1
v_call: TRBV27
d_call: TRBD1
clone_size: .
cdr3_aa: CASSLSAGTGLYNEQFF
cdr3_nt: TGTGCCAGCAGTTTATCGGCCGGGACAGGGCTTTACAATGAGCAGTTCTTC

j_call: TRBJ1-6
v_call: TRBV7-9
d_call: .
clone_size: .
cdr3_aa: CASSSNSPLHF
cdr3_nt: TGTGCCAGCAGCTCGAATTCACCCCTCCACTTT